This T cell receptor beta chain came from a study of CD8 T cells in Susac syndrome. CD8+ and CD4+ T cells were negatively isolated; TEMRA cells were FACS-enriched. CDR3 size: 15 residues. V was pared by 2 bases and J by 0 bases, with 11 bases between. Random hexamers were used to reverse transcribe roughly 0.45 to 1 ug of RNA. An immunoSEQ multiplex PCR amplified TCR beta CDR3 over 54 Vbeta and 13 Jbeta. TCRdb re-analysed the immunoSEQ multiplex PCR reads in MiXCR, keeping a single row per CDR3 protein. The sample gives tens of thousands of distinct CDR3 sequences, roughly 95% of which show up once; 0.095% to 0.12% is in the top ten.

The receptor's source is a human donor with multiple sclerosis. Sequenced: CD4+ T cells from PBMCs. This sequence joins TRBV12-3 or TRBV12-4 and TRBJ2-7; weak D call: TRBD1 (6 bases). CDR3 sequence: CASSLRQDSSYEQYF. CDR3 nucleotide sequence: TGTGCCAGCAGTTTAAGACAGGACAGCTCCTACGAGCAGTACTTC.